This T cell receptor beta chain was sequenced in a study of blood T cell repertoires in COVID-19. CDR1 and CDR2 (germline): LNHDA, SQIVND (reference sequence). CDR3 size: 14 residues. V lost 3 bases and J 0 bases, leaving 8 bases between the germline ends. In the original processing: The assay estimated nucleated cells by amplifying reference gene primers. Generated by immunoSEQ multiplex PCR, the TCRdb table keeps only in-frame clones and is missing some. V, J and clone size are taken as reported in that table, and D and trimming were inferred from the DNA itself. The sample has around 72,000 clones, nearly 85% seen once.

This rearrangement joins TRBV19 to TRBJ1-2, with D hard to call. This TCR was sampled from a woman aged 60-75 years with acute or convalescent COVID-19. The specimen sequenced was peripheral blood. DNA for the CDR3: TGTGCCAGTAGTATTGTCGGAGCTAACTATGGCTACACCTTC. Translation: CASSIVGANYGYTF.